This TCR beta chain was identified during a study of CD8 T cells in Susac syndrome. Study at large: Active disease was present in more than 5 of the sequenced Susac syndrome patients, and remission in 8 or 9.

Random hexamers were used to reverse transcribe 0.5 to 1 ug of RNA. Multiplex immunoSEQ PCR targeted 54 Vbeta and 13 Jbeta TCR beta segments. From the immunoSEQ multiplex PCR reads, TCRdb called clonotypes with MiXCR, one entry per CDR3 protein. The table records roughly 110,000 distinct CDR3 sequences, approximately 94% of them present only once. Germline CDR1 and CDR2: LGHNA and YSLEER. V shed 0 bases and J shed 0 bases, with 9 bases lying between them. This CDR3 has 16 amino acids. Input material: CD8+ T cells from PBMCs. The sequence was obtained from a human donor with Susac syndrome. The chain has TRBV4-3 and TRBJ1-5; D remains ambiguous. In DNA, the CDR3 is TGCGCCAGCAGCCAAGATCTTGACGTTAGCAATCAGCCCCAGCATTTT. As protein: CASSQDLDVSNQPQHF.